This TCR beta chain was observed in a study of T cells after yellow fever vaccination (dated by TCRdb to about 2019). Broadly, across the study: The SMART-Seq v4 Ultra Low Input RNA kit was used to prepare libraries from fractions with low cell numbers. Blood was collected at multiple timepoints before and after primary and secondary immunization, and bulk PBMC replicates and cell subsets were isolated. Two healthy male donors made up the cohort, one aged 18 to 29 years and the other aged 30 to 40 years. To follow T-cell clones before and after primary and booster YFV17D yellow fever vaccination, bulk TCR alpha and beta repertoires were sequenced over time. The investigation overall reported the following: Only two donors were included in the study, so the extent to which the findings can be generalized is limited. The secondary T-cell response was found to be weaker but faster than the primary response, with a peak reached on day 5 rather than on day 15. After the booster, most clones that had expanded after primary vaccination were detected again (over 95% of CD4 and around nine tenths of CD8), suggesting broad maintenance of memory. A small share of clonotypes occurred in both CD4 and CD8 compartments, likely arising from convergent recombination. Because abundant contaminating clonotypes from the bulk population could be contained in FACS-sorted repertoires, computational filtering was required.

The sample's treatment or condition label, in plain terms: live attenuated yellow fever vaccine strain. PBMCs were isolated from peripheral blood using a standard Ficoll-Paque protocol. Dynabeads CD4 and CD8 positive selection kits were used to isolate the CD4 and CD8 T-cell fractions. TriZol was used to extract RNA from bulk PBMCs, from CD4 and CD8 fractions, and from dextramer-positive and dextramer-negative fractions. The CDR1 and CDR2 encoded by the germline V gene are SGDLS and YYNGEE. From the cysteine through the phenylalanine, the CDR3 covers 18 amino acids. The entry retains the CDR3 DNA only, 54 bases that are in frame from base 1. V is pared back by 0 bases and J by 2 bases, with 19 bases lying between the germline termini. Sequenced on an Illumina NovaSeq 6000. TCR cDNA was made using 5'RACE template switching, a step that added a universal primer site and unique molecular identifiers. Priming of cDNA synthesis was performed from both the TCR alpha and TCR beta constant segments. Libraries were amplified in two PCR steps, with sample barcodes and sequencing adapters added in the second step. Sequencing of the libraries was done on either Illumina HiSeq 2500 (2x100 bp) or NovaSeq (2x150 bp). As for how the authors treated the data: MIGEC was used to demultiplex reads and collapse the reads into UMI consensus sequences, and MiXCR was used for V(D)J alignment. Vaccine-responding clonotypes were defined with edgeR using replicate PBMC samples, requiring FDR below 0.01 and a log2 fold change above 5 up to day 15. Bulk clonotypes were assigned CD4 or CD8 identity according to which sequenced CD4 or CD8 repertoire held them at higher abundance. Using fastp trimming at Q25 and MiXCR clonotype assembly, TCRdb reanalyzed the public sequencing data and kept in-frame beta chains. Entries are consolidated by CDR3 protein sequence, retaining the most common genes and DNA. In this record, the V and J calls reflect TCRdb's handling and not the investigators' own analysis. The sample table lists 100,000 to 150,000 distinct CDR3 sequences, roughly 8.2% of them with a count of one. Almost 40% of the sample is taken by the ten largest.

This clonotype was observed a few times. Its antigen remains undetermined. Base qualities were left out, and no much larger clone turns up one base away. The rearrangement combines TRBV9 with TRBJ2-3; tentative D gene TRBD2, with 6 bases matching. The clonotype originates from a man aged 18 to 29 who received the YFV17D yellow fever vaccine. Sequences were derived from CD8+ T cells sorted from PBMCs, sampled on the day of the yellow fever booster vaccination. The encoded CDR3 is CASSVAEGTLSLTDTQYF. The bases read TGTGCCAGCAGCGTAGCCGAGGGGACTCTCTCTCTCACAGATACGCAGTATTTT.